The 14 T cell receptor beta chains given below trace back to one sample, sequenced in a study of control samples from healthy donors and cancer patients (dated by TCRdb to the early 2020s). Libraries were made using the immunoSEQ multiplex PCR assay. TCRdb holds this immuneACCESS table with in-frame rearrangements only. Some clones are missing; in checked studies, unresolved V genes explain under half, and the rest has no known cause. Recorded for this sample are about 110,000 clones; roughly 88% of them occurred a single time. The ten largest clones capture about 3.7% of the sample. The sequencing sample was made of PBMCs. These receptor sequences come from a woman in her sixties with lung cancer.

The rearrangement uses TRBV20-1 and TRBJ1-2; D is unresolved. With 3 bases removed from V and 6 bases from J, the gap between germline ends came to 8 bases. Germline CDR1 and CDR2: DFQATT and SNEGSKA (reference sequence). The CDR3 sequence is 11 residues long. CDR3 loop: CSASGGDGYTF. CDR3 DNA: TGCAGTGCTAGTGGCGGAGATGGCTACACCTTC.

CDR3 sequence (DNA): TGTGCCAGCAGTTTACAGGCTTATGGCTACACCTTC. It codes for CASSLQAYGYTF. This chain joins TRBV12-3 or TRBV12-4 and TRBJ1-2; no definite D call. The CDR3 covers 12 residues. V was cut by 2 bases and J by 5 bases, with 6 bases left in between.

The rearrangement uses TRBV6-5 and TRBJ2-5, with 12 bases matching TRBD2. V lost 5 bases to trimming and J lost 5 bases; unmatched junction nucleotides: 6. In germline, CDR1 is MNHEY, CDR2 SVGAGI. The CDR3 is 15 amino acids. In DNA form, the CDR3 reads TGTGCCAGCAGTCCCGGGACTAGCGGGCGTGAGACCCAGTACTTC. It translates to CASSPGTSGRETQYF.

The V call is TRBV5-5, the J call TRBJ1-5; no definite D call. This CDR3 contains 15 residues. Deletions cut 1 base from V and 7 bases from J, with 15 bases between. Germline V lookup: CDR1 SGHKS, CDR2 YYEKEE (reference sequence). The CDR3 nucleotides read TGTGCCAGCAGCTTGTGGGAGGGTACGGGGCAGCCCCAGCATTTT. Amino acid sequence: CASSLWEGTGQPQHF.

The chain is built from TRBV11-3 and TRBJ1-2; D is unclear. The V end was cut by 8 bases, the J end by 7 bases, with 14 bases between. Germline CDR1 and CDR2: SGHNT and YENEEA. CDR3 size: 12 residues. The CDR3 region is CASGREEGGYTF. CDR3 DNA: TGTGCCAGCGGGAGGGAAGAGGGTGGCTACACCTTC.

The chain has TRBV19 and TRBJ2-1, with TRBD2 identical over 9 bases. This CDR3 is 16 amino acids long. After removal of 3 bases from V and 6 bases from J, the junction contained 9 bases not matched to a gene. Germline V gene data show CDR1 as LNHDA and CDR2 as SQIVND (reference sequence). The CDR3 loop is CASSIRSGSLPNEQFF. CDR3 DNA: TGTGCCAGTAGTATTCGTAGCGGGAGCCTCCCCAATGAGCAGTTCTTC.

The V and J genes are TRBV7-2 and TRBJ2-1, with D tentatively TRBD2 (6 bases). V was pared by 1 base and J by 4 bases, with 11 bases between. Germline lookup yields CDR1 SGHTA and CDR2 FQGNSA. The length of the CDR3 is 15 residues. The CDR3 DNA sequence: TGTGCCAGCAGCTTAGGCGGAGGGGATTACAATGAGCAGTTCTTC. Translation: CASSLGGGDYNEQFF.

The chain uses TRBV10-3 and TRBJ1-2; no definite D call. Germline CDR1 ENHRY, CDR2 SYGVKD. V was shortened by 10 bases and J by 3 bases, with 15 bases between the two germline ends. This CDR3 has 13 amino acids. The CDR3 DNA follows: TGTGCCACCCAAGGTGGCAGAGACTATGGCTACACCTTC. Amino acids: CATQGGRDYGYTF.

The chain couples TRBV5-1 to TRBJ2-7, with 9 nucleotides matching TRBD1. V was clipped by 4 bases and J by 0 bases; unmatched bases: 5. Germline V CDR1 and CDR2: SGHRS, YFSETQ. The CDR3 spans 15 residues. The CDR3 coding sequence is TGCGCCAGCAGCGTACAACAGGGGGCCTCCTACGAGCAGTACTTC. Protein sequence: CASSVQQGASYEQYF.

The CDR3 reads CASSPLAGVGTDTQYF. In nucleotides, the CDR3 is TGCGCCAGCAGCCCACTAGCGGGAGTGGGCACAGATACGCAGTATTTT. The genes are TRBV5-1 and TRBJ2-3, with 11 bases aligning to TRBD2. Germline V gene sequence: CDR1 SGHRS, CDR2 YFSETQ. The CDR3 consists of 16 residues. Trimming took 4 bases from V and 1 from J; bases not matched to a gene: 5. The complete variable domain, with remaining parts taken from reference TRBV5-1 and TRBJ2-3, reads KAGVTQTPRYLIKTRGQQVTLSCSPISGHRSVSWYQQTPGQGLQFLFEYFSETQRNKGNFPGRFSGRQFSNSRSEMNVSTLELGDSALYLCASSPLAGVGTDTQYFGPGTRLTVL.

This clone was detected only a few times. The V call is TRBV6-5, the J call TRBJ1-6; D perhaps matches TRBD1 (5 bases). The germline CDR1 and CDR2 sequences are MNHEY and SVGAGI. Deletions cut 6 bases from V and 6 bases from J, with 12 bases between. The CDR3 sequence is 14 residues long. CDR3 nucleotides: TGTGCCAGCAGAGGGACGGAATCTAATTCACCCCTCCACTTT. Protein product: CASRGTESNSPLHF.

The rearrangement joins TRBV6-2 or TRBV6-3 to TRBJ1-5, with a possible D match to TRBD1 (5 bases). The V gene lost 5 bases and the J gene lost 6 bases, with 8 bases spanning the gap. The CDR3 is 12 amino acids. Looked up from germline, CDR1 is MNHEY and CDR2 is SVGEGT. This CDR3 reads CASSGDAQPQHF. Written as DNA, the CDR3 is TGTGCCAGCAGTGGGGACGCTCAGCCCCAGCATTTT.

About this clone: The sample holds other DNA sequences that translate to the same CDR3. The chain carries TRBV29-1 and TRBJ1-1, with a tentative D call TRBD1 (6 bases). Germline loops: CDR1 SQVTM, CDR2 ANQGSEA. The V and J ends lost 3 bases and 1 base respectively, with 6 bases between them. The CDR3 runs 12 residues. The CDR3 DNA is TGCAGCGTTGACAGGGGGAACACTGAAGCTTTCTTT. Residues: CSVDRGNTEAFF.

The gene calls are TRBV19 and TRBJ1-1; 8 bases are a match to TRBD1. The CDR3 sequence is 15 residues long. Per the germline V gene, CDR1 is LNHDA and CDR2 is SQIVND (reference sequence). V was clipped by 6 bases and J by 5 bases; unmatched bases: 11. The CDR3 DNA reads as TGTGCCAGTAGGCAGGGACAGGCCCCAGGGACTGAAGCTTTCTTT. This encodes CASRQGQAPGTEAFF.